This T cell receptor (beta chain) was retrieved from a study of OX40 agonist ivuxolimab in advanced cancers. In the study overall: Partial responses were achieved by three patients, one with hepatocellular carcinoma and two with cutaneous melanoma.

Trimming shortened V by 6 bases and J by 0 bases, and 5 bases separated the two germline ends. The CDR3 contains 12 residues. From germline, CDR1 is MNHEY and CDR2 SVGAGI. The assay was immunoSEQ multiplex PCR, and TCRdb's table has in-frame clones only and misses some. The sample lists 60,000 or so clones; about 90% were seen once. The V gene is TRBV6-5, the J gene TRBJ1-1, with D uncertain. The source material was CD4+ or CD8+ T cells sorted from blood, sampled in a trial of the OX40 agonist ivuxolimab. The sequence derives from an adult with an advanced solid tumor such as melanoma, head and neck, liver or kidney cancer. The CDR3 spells CASRTVNTEAFF. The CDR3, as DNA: TGTGCCAGCAGAACAGTGAACACTGAAGCTTTCTTT.